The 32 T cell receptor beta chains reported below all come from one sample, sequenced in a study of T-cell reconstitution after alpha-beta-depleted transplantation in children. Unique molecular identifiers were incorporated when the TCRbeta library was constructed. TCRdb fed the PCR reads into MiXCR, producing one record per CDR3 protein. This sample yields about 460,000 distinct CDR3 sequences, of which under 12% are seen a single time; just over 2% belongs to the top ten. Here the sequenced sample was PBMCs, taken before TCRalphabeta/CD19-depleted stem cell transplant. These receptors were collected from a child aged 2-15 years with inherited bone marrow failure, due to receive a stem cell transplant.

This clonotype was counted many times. As DNA, the CDR3 is TGTGCCAGCAGCTTATCTTGGGAGGGGAATGAGCAGTTCTTC. Translating it yields CASSLSWEGNEQFF. The chain links TRBV7-6 to TRBJ2-1; the match to TRBD2 covers 7 bases. J lost 7 bases, V lost 2 bases, and 5 bases had no gene match. The CDR3 totals 14 residues. Looked up from germline, CDR1 is SGHVS and CDR2 is FNYEAQ.

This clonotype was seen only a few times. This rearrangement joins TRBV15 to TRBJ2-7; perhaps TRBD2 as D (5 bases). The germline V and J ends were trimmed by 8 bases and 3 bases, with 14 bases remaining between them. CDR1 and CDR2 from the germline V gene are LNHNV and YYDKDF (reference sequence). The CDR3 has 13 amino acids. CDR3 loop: CATSRASLYEQYF. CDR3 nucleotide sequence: TGTGCCACCTCGCGGGCTTCCCTCTACGAGCAGTACTTC.

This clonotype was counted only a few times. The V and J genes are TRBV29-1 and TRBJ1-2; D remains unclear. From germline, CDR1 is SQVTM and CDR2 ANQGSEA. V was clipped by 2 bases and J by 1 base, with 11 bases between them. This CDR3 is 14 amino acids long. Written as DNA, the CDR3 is TGCAGCGTTGAAAGGCGCCAGGTTAACTATGGCTACACCTTC. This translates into CSVERRQVNYGYTF.

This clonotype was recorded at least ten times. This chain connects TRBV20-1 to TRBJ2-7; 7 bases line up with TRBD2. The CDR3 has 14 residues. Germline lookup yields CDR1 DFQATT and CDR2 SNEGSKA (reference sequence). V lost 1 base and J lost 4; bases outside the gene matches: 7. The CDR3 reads CSARGEASGYEQYF. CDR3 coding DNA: TGCAGTGCTAGAGGCGAAGCTAGCGGATACGAGCAGTACTTC.

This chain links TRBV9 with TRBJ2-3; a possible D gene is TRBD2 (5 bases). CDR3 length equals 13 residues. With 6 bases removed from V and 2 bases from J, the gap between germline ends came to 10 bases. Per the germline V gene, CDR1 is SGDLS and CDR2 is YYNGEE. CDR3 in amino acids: CASTPGLTDTQYF. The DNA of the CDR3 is TGTGCCAGCACCCCCGGACTCACAGATACGCAGTATTTT. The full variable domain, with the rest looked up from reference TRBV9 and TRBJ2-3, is DSGVTQTPKHLITATGQRVTLRCSPRSGDLSVYWYQQSLDQGLQFLIQYYNGEERAKGNILERFSAQQFPDLHSELNLSSLELGDSALYFCASTPGLTDTQYFGPGTRLTVL.

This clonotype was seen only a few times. The CDR3 loop is CASSLTGGLADTQYF. CDR3 bases: TGTGCCAGCAGTTTGACAGGGGGCTTGGCAGATACGCAGTATTTT. The chain combines TRBV28 with TRBJ2-3; 10 bases map to TRBD1. The CDR3 runs 15 residues. Germline values: CDR1 MDHEN, CDR2 SYDVKM. J was trimmed by 4 bases and V by 3 bases; bases with no gene match: 4.

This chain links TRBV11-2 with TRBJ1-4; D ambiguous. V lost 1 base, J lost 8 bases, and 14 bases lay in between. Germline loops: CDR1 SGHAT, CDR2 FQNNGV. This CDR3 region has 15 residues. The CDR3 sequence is CASSLVRVVGEKLFF. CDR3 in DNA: TGTGCCAGCAGCTTAGTCCGGGTGGTAGGGGAAAAACTGTTTTTT.

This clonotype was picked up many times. CDR3 nucleotide sequence: TGTGCCAGCAGTTTACCTGGCAGGAAGGGCGGCTACACCTTC. As protein: CASSLPGRKGGYTF. This chain uses TRBV28 with TRBJ1-2; D is uncertain. The CDR3 totals 14 residues. Germline CDR1 and CDR2: MDHEN and SYDVKM. V shed 2 bases and J shed 8 bases, with 15 bases lying between them.

The CDR3: CSVEGHLSSYNEQFF. The CDR3, as DNA: TGCAGCGTTGAGGGTCATTTGAGCTCCTACAATGAGCAGTTCTTC. The J gene is TRBJ2-1, the V gene TRBV29-1; no firm D call. Between the trimmed V and J ends, which lost 3 bases and 0 bases, there was a span of 12 bases. CDR1 and CDR2 (germline): SQVTM, ANQGSEA. The CDR3 contains 15 residues.

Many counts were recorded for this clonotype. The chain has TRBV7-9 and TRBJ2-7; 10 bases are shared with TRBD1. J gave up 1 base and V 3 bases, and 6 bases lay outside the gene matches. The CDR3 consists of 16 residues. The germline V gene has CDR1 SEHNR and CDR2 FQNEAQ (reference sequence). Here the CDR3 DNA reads TGTGCCAGCAGCTTCCCGACAGGGGGCTTATCCTACGAGCAGTACTTC. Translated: CASSFPTGGLSYEQYF.

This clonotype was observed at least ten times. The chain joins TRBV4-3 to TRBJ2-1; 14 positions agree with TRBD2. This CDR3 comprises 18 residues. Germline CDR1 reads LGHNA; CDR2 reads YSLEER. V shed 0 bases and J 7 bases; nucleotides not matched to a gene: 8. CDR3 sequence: CASSQDRGTSGSGNEQFF. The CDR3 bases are TGCGCCAGCAGCCAAGACCGGGGGACTAGCGGGAGTGGTAATGAGCAGTTCTTC.

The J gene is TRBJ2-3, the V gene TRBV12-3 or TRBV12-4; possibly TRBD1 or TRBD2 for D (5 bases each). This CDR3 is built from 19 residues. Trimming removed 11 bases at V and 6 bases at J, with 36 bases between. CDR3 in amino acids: CALSLGPGQAAPGWDTQYF. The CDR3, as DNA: TGTGCCCTCAGTTTAGGCCCAGGGCAAGCGGCCCCGGGTTGGGATACGCAGTATTTT.

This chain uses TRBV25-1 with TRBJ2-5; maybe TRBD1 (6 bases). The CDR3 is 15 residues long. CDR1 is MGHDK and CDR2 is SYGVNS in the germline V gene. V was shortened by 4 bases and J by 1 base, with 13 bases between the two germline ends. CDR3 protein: CASSAFGQSQETQYF. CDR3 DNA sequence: TGTGCCAGCAGTGCTTTCGGACAGAGCCAAGAGACCCAGTACTTC.

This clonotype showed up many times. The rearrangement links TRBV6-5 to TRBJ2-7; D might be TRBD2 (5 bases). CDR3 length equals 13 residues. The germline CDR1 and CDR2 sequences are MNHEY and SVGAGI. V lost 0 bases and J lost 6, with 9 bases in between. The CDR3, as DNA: TGTGCCAGCAGTTACTCGAGGGATCGCGAGCAGTACTTC. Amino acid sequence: CASSYSRDREQYF.

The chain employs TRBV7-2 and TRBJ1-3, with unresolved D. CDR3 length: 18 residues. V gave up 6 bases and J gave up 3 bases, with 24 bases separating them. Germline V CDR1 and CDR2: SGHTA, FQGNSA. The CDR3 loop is CASSLGRFRPTGGNTIYF. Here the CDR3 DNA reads TGTGCCAGCAGTCTAGGGAGGTTTCGTCCTACGGGTGGAAACACCATATATTTT. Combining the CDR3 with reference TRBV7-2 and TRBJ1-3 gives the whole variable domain GAGVSQSPSNKVTEKGKDVELRCDPISGHTALYWYRQSLGQGLEFLIYFQGNSAPDKSGLPSDRFSAERTGGSVSTLTIQRTQQEDSAVYLCASSLGRFRPTGGNTIYFGEGSWLTVV.

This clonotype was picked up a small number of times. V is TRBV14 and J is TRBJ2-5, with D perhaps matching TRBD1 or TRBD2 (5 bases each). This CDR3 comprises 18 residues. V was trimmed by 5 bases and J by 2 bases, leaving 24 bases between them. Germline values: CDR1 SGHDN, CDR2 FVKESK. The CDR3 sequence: CASSGRIHGAIHQETQYF. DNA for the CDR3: TGTGCCAGCAGCGGACGGATTCACGGGGCTATTCATCAAGAGACCCAGTACTTC. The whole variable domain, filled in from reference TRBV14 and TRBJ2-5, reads EAGVTQFPSHSVIEKGQTVTLRCDPISGHDNLYWYRRVMGKEIKFLLHFVKESKQDESGMPNNRFLAERTGGTYSTLKVQPAELEDSGVYFCASSGRIHGAIHQETQYFGPGTRLLVL.

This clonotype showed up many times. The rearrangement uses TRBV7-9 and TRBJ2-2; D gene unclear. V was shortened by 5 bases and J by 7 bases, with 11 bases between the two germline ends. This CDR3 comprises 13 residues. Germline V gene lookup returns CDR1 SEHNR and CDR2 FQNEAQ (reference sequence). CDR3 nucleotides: TGTGCCAGCAGCGAAGGGTGGTACGGGGAGCTGTTTTTT. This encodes CASSEGWYGELFF.

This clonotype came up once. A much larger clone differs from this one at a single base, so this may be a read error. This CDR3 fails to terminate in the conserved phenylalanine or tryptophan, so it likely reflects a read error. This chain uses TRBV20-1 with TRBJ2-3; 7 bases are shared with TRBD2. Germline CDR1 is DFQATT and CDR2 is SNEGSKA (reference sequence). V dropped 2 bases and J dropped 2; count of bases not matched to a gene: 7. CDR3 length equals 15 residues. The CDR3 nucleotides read TGCAGTGCTAGAAAATGGGAGGGCCTCACAGATACGCAGTATTTA. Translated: CSARKWEGLTDTQYL.

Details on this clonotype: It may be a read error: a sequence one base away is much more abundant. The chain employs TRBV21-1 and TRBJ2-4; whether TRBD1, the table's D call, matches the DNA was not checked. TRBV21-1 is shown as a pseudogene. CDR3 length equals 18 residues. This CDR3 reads CASSKDRVRMAIGNIQYF. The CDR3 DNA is TGTGCCAGCAGCAAAGACAGGGTGCGCATGGCGATTGGAAACATTCAGTACTTC.

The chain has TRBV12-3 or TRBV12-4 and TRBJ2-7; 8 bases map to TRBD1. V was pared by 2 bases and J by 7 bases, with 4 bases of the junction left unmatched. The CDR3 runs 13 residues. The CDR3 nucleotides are TGTGCCAGCAGTTTACCGGACAGGGCAGAGCAGTACTTC. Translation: CASSLPDRAEQYF.

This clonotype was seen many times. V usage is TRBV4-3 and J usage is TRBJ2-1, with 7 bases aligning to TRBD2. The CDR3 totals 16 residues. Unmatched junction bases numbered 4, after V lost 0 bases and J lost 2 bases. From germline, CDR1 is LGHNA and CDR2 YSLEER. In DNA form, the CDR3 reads TGCGCCAGCAGCCAAGAACCCAGCGGGGCCTACAATGAGCAGTTCTTC. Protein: CASSQEPSGAYNEQFF.

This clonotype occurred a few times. CDR3 DNA sequence: TGTGCCAGCAGTTTAGAGTTTGGGGACAGGGCCGCCTCCTACAATGAGCAGTTCTTC. Translation gives CASSLEFGDRAASYNEQFF. This chain uses TRBV12-3 or TRBV12-4 with TRBJ2-1; 9 bases line up with TRBD1. The V segment lost 1 base and the J segment 0 bases; nucleotides outside the gene matches: 10. The CDR3 runs to 19 residues.

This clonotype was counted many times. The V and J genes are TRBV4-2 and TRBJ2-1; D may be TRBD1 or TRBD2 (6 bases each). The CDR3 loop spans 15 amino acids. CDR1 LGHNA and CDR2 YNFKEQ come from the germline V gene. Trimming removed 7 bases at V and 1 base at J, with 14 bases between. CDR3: CASTTTGASYNEQFF. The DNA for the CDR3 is TGTGCCAGCACCACCACGGGGGCGTCCTACAATGAGCAGTTCTTC.

The CDR3 region has the DNA TGTGCCTGGAGCGGGGACAGCCGAGGAAACACCATATATTTT. As protein: CAWSGDSRGNTIYF. V gene TRBV30 combines with J gene TRBJ1-3, with TRBD1 identical over 7 bases. With 3 bases clipped from V and 4 bases from J, the junction kept 6 bases outside the gene matches. Germline V gives CDR1 GTSNPN, CDR2 SVGIG (reference sequence). The CDR3 sequence is 14 residues long.

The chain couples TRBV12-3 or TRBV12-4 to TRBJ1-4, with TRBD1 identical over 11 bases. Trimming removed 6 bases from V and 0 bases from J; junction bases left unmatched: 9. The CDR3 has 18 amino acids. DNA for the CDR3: TGTGCCAGCAGCCTCGGGACAGGGGGATTAACAACTAATGAAAAACTGTTTTTT. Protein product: CASSLGTGGLTTNEKLFF.

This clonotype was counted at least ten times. Here the CDR3 reads CASRPDSGSSYEQYF. As DNA, the CDR3 is TGCGCCAGCAGGCCCGACAGCGGGAGTTCCTACGAGCAGTACTTC. V is TRBV4-1 and J is TRBJ2-7, with 8 positions matching TRBD2. Germline V gene sequence: CDR1 MGHRA, CDR2 YSYEKL. The CDR3 contains 15 residues. The ends lost 6 bases at V and 1 base at J; junction bases unmatched: 8.

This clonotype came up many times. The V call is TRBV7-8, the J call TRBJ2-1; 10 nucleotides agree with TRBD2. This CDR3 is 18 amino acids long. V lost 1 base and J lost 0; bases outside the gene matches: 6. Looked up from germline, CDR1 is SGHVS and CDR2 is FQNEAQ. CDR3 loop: CASSLGLAGDHSYNEQFF. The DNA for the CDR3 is TGTGCCAGCAGCTTAGGGCTAGCGGGAGACCACTCCTACAATGAGCAGTTCTTC.

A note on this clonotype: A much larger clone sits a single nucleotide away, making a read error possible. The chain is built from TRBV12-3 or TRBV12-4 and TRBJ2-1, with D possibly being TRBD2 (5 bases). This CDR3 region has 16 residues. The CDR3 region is CASNLTRLPDYNEQFF. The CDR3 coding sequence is TGTGCCAGCAATTTAACGCGACTACCCGACTACAATGAGCAGTTCTTC.

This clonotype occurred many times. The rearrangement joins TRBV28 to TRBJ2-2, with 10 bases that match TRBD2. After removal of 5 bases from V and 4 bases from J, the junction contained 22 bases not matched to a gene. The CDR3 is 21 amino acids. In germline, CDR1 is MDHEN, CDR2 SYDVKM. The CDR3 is CASSPIRSFGSGLASTGELFF. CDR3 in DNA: TGTGCCAGCAGTCCCATCCGATCTTTCGGCTCGGGACTAGCGTCCACCGGGGAGCTGTTTTTT.

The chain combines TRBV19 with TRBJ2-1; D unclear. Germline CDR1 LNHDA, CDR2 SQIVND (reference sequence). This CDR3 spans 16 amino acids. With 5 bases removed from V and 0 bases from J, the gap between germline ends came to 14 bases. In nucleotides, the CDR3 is TGTGCCAGTAGTTTTACTCCCTATAGCTCCTACAATGAGCAGTTCTTC. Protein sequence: CASSFTPYSSYNEQFF.

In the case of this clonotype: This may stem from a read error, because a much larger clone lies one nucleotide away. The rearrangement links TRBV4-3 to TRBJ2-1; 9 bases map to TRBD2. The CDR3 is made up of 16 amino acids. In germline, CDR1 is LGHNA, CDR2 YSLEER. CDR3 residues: CARSQDYAGGYDEQFF. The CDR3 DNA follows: TGCGCCAGAAGCCAAGATTATGCGGGAGGGTACGATGAGCAGTTCTTC.

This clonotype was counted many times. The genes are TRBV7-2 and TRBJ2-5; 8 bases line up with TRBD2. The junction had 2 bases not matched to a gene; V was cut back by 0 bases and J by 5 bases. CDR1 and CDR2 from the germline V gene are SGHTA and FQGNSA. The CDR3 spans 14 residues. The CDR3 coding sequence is TGTGCCAGCAGCTTAGCGGGACTAGAGGAGACCCAGTACTTC. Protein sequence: CASSLAGLEETQYF.